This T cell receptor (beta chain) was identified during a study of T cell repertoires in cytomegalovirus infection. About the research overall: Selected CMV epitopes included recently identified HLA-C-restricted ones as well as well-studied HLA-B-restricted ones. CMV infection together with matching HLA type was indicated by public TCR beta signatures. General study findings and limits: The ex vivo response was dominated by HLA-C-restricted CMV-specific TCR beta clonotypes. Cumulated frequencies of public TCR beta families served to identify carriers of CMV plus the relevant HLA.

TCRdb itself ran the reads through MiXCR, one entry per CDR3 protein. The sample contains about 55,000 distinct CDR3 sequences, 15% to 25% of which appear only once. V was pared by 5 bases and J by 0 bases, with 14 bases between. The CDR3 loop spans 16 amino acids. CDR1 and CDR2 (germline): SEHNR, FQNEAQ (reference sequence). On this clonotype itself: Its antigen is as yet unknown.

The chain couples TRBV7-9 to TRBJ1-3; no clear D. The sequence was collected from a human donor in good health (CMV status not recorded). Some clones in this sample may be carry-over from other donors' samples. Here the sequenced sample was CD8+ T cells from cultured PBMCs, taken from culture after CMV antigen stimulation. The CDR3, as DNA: TGTGCCAGCAGCCCCAGCAGCGGGCCCTCTGGAAACACCATATATTTT. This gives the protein CASSPSSGPSGNTIYF.